The rows below give T cell receptor beta chains drawn from one sample of a study of blood T cell repertoires in COVID-19. Here immunoSEQ multiplex PCR was the method, and the copy in TCRdb shows in-frame clones only, minus some. Seen here are about 190,000 clones, 84% observed once, and the top ten hold around 21%. Sequenced sample: peripheral blood. These receptor sequences come from a human donor in a cohort sampled during active COVID-19. Both conserved end residues are part of each CDR3. The D gene is left open where the match is weak. Size values are once, few and many counts, or a class for expanded clones, and some rows have none.

d_call clone_size j_call v_call cdr3_nt cdr3_aa
TRBD1 - TRBJ2-7 TRBV10-3 TGTGCCATCTCACAGGGGGCTCAGTACGAGCAGTACTTC CAISQGAQYEQYF
- - TRBJ1-3 TRBV2 TGTGCCAGCAGTGCTTTGCAGGGAGGAAACACCATATATTTT CASSALQGGNTIYF
- - TRBJ1-2 TRBV19 TGTGCCACCTCGACAGCTCGGTGGGGCTATGGCTACACCTTC CATSTARWGYGYTF
- - TRBJ2-5 TRBV18 TGTGCCAGCCAGGGCGGGGCGGTCATGGAGACCCAGTACTTC CASQGGAVMETQYF
- - TRBJ2-7 TRBV2 TGTGCCAGCAGCCAGGGGCCTCGCGAGCAGTACTTC CASSQGPREQYF
- few TRBJ1-1 TRBV29-1 TGCAGCGTTGTGACTATCGAGTGGGTCACTGAAGCTTTCTTT CSVVTIEWVTEAFF
- - TRBJ1-5 TRBV30 TGTGCCTGGAGTTCTAAAGGAGGTCAGCCCCAGCATTTT CAWSSKGGQPQHF
- - TRBJ1-2 TRBV3-1/TRBV3-2 TGTGCCAGCAGCCATGAACAGGGCTATGGCTACACCTTC CASSHEQGYGYTF
- - TRBJ2-4 TRBV23-1 TGCGCCAGCAGTCAAAAACCCGATTTTGCAGGGCTACCCCACCAAGCCAAAAACATTCAGTACTTC CASSQKPDFAGLPHQAKNIQYF
- - TRBJ1-2 TRBV6-5 TGTGCCAGCAACCCGGACGGGGGAGCTAACTATGGCTACACCTTC CASNPDGGANYGYTF
TRBD1 - TRBJ1-2 TRBV3-1/TRBV3-2 TGTGCCAGCAGCCAACTGGACAGGGTCGGGTATGGCTACACCTTC CASSQLDRVGYGYTF
TRBD2 - TRBJ2-5 TRBV19 TGTGCCAGTAGTATAACGGCTAGCGGAAGAGAGACCCAGTACTTC CASSITASGRETQYF
TRBD1 - TRBJ1-2 TRBV4-1 TGCGCCAGCAGCCACTGGACAGGAGACTATGGCTACACCTTC CASSHWTGDYGYTF
- - TRBJ2-1 TRBV6-5 TGTGCCACAGGGCGGGGGGGACAGGAGAGGAATGAGCAGTTCTTC CATGRGGQERNEQFF
- - TRBJ1-2 TRBV3-1/TRBV3-2 TGTGCCAGCAGCCGGGGGGGGCCGGTGGTCTATGGCTACACCTTC CASSRGGPVVYGYTF
- - TRBJ1-3 TRBV5-5 TGTGCCAGCAGCTTGGCCGGGGTTTACTCTGGAAACACCATATATTTT CASSLAGVYSGNTIYF
- - TRBJ1-2 TRBV30 TGTGCCTGGAGTAACCTGGCGGACTATGGCTACACCTTC CAWSNLADYGYTF
TRBD1 - TRBJ1-5 TRBV27 TGTGCCAGCATCTCTGACAGGGCGGGTCAGCCCCAGCATTTT CASISDRAGQPQHF
- few TRBJ1-4 TRBV7-8 TGTGCCAGCAGCGCCGGACGGGGTGAAAAACTGTTTTTT CASSAGRGEKLFF
TRBD2 - TRBJ2-1 TRBV28 TGTGCCAGCAGTTTTCGGACTAGCAGACGCTCCTACAATGAGCAGTTCTTC CASSFRTSRRSYNEQFF
- few TRBJ2-1 TRBV10-3 TGTGCCATCAGTGAGTTGAGGCGGTACAATGAGCAGTTCTTC CAISELRRYNEQFF
- - TRBJ2-2 TRBV2 TGTGCCAGCAGTGAACAGGGCCCAAACACCGGGGAGCTGTTTTTT CASSEQGPNTGELFF
- few TRBJ1-1 TRBV6-5 TGTGCCAGCAGTTTTAGGTCTGGGGGGAGGACTGAAGCTTTCTTT CASSFRSGGRTEAFF
- - TRBJ2-1 TRBV18 TGTGCCAGCTCAGACTCAAATAATGAGCAGTTCTTC CASSDSNNEQFF